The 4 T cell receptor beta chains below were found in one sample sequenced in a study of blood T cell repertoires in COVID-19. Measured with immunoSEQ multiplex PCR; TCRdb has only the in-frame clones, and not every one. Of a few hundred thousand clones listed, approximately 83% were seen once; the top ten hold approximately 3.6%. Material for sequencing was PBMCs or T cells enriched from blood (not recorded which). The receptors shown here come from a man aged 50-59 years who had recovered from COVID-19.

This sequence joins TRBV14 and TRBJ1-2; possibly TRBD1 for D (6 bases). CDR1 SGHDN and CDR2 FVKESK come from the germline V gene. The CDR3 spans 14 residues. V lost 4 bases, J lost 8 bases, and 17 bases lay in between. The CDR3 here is CASSLGALGEGYTF. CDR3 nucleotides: TGTGCCAGCAGCCTGGGGGCTTTGGGGGAAGGCTACACCTTC.

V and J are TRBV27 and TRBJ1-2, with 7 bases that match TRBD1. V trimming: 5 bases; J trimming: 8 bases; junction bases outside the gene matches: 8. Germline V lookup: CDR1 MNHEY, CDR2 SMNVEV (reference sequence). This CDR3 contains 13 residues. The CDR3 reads CASSPQGVGGYTF. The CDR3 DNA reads TGTGCCAGCAGTCCGCAGGGGGTAGGGGGCTACACCTTC.

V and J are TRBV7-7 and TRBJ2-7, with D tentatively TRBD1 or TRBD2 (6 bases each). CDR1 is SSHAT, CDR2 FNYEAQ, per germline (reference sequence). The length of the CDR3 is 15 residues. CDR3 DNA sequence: TGTGCTAGCGGCACGAGCAGGGGTCGTTCCTACGAGCAGTACTTC. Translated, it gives CASGTSRGRSYEQYF.

CDR3 coding DNA: TGTGCCACTCGGGACAGGGCTAATGAAAAACTGTTTTTT. Protein product: CATRDRANEKLFF. The V call is TRBV25-1, the J call TRBJ1-4; 9 nucleotides line up with TRBD1. The germline V gene encodes CDR1 MGHDK and CDR2 SYGVNS. CDR3 length equals 13 residues. V was pared by 10 bases and J by 3 bases, with 3 bases of the junction left unmatched.